The sequence of this TCR beta chain was determined in a study of response to subunit inactivated influenza vaccine (dated by TCRdb to the late 2010s). Study-wide context: Deep quantitative T cell receptor repertoire profiling was used in the study to track responses to a trivalent subunit inactivated influenza vaccine. The paper's findings and limits, for the study overall: The authors suggested that each seasonal influenza vaccination may recruit only a limited number of new T cells.

The library was built by means of RT-PCR. Data came from an Illumina HiSeq 2500. TCRdb itself trimmed the public reads at Q25 with fastp, ran MiXCR and retained productive beta chains. Under each unique CDR3 protein, matching rows form one entry showing the most common genes and DNA. The sample data list roughly 700,000 distinct CDR3 sequences, and around 14% of these were observed just once. The ten largest clones represent 6.5% to 8.5% of the sample. About this clonotype: Its specific antigen is unknown. One end of the junction fails to match germline, which may point to a read error.

From a lookup of the germline V gene, CDR1 and CDR2 are KGHDR and SFDVKD. From cysteine to phenylalanine, the CDR3 is 13 amino acids long. Here the CDR3 DNA is all that survives: 39 bases in frame from base 1. The clonotype comes from a man in his fifties who received an inactivated influenza vaccine. Donor details come from another sample of the same person, matched by shared clones. The chain is made from TRBV24-1 and TRBJ2-2; 7 bases in the middle match TRBD1. The sequenced sample was PBMCs from blood, obtained around two weeks before vaccination. The CDR3 here reads CATGDRVIGELFF. The bases are TGTGCCACCGGTGACAGGGTCATCGGGGAGCTGTTTTTT.